This section outlines one T cell receptor beta chain sequence together with its context. What it recognizes is unknown. Profiling relied on immunoSEQ multiplex PCR, and the TCRdb table lists in-frame clones only, not all of them. The sample carries approximately 67,000 clones, about nine tenths recorded once. The sample originates from a study of T cell responses to AZD1222 COVID-19 vaccine. Points from the study as a whole: After two AZD1222 doses, spike-specific TCR breadth and depth rose versus day 0. Without day 14 samples, only post-peak T cell repertoires were studied. Only six or seven AZD1222 recipients tested seropositive at baseline.

The sequencing here drew on peripheral blood, taken 28 days after the second AZD1222 dose. This TCR was sampled from an adult who received the AZD1222 COVID-19 vaccine.

The CDR3 nucleotides are TGCAGCGTGGGTGGGGGGGAAACCTACGAGCAGTACTTC. Translating gives CSVGGGETYEQYF. This sequence joins TRBV29-1 and TRBJ2-7; TRBD2 agrees at 7 bases. Germline loops: CDR1 SQVTM, CDR2 ANQGSEA. The ends lost 6 bases at V and 2 bases at J; junction bases unmatched: 7. The CDR3 runs to 13 residues.